The 17 T cell receptor beta chains below were found in one sample sequenced in a study of cytomegalovirus exposure and HLA in healthy donors. Vbeta (60) and Jbeta (13) primers were used in the PCR. Repertoires were generated with immunoSEQ multiplex PCR, while TCRdb's copy carries only in-frame clones and drops some. The profile shows about 160,000 clones, roughly 79% of them singletons. Sequenced material: PBMCs. These receptors came from a woman aged 50 to 60 in good health and CMV-seropositive.

The table lists this clone with a count of one. The chain carries TRBV7-2 and TRBJ2-3; 10 bases are a match to TRBD2. The ends lost 2 bases at V and 4 bases at J; junction bases unmatched: 0. Germline CDR1 reads SGHTA; CDR2 reads FQGNSA. The CDR3 extends over 14 amino acids. The CDR3 DNA reads as TGTGCCAGCAGCTTACTAGCGGGGGCAGATACGCAGTATTTT. This translates into CASSLLAGADTQYF. The full variable domain, completed using reference TRBV7-2 and TRBJ2-3, is GAGVSQSPSNKVTEKGKDVELRCDPISGHTALYWYRQSLGQGLEFLIYFQGNSAPDKSGLPSDRFSAERTGGSVSTLTIQRTQQEDSAVYLCASSLLAGADTQYFGPGTRLTVL.

This chain connects TRBV9 to TRBJ2-1; TRBD2 matches at 10 bases. CDR3 length: 15 amino acids. Germline trimming cut 4 bases from V and 8 bases from J; bases unmatched to any gene: 9. Germline V lookup: CDR1 SGDLS, CDR2 YYNGEE. This CDR3 is CASSTSSGSSDEQFF. CDR3 nucleotides: TGTGCCAGCAGCACTTCTAGCGGGAGTAGCGATGAGCAGTTCTTC.

This clone was observed once. This chain joins TRBV5-6 and TRBJ2-7; D possibly corresponds to TRBD2 (5 bases). The CDR3 runs 13 residues. The ends were cut back, 4 bases at V and 4 bases at J, with 12 bases in the middle. Germline V gene data show CDR1 as SGHDT and CDR2 as YYEEEE. As DNA, the CDR3 is TGTGCCAGCAGCCCCGGGGTGGGGTACGAGCAGTACTTC. As protein: CASSPGVGYEQYF.

V and J are TRBV5-8 and TRBJ2-7; 8 positions agree with TRBD2. The CDR3 contains 14 residues. V trimming: 1 base; J trimming: 4 bases; junction bases outside the gene matches: 4. CDR1 and CDR2 (germline): SGHTS, YDEGEE. CDR3 protein: CASSLSSGGYEQYF. CDR3 nucleotide sequence: TGTGCCAGCAGCTTGTCATCGGGGGGGTACGAGCAGTACTTC. Drawing the rest from reference TRBV5-8 and TRBJ2-7, the complete variable domain is EAGVTQSPTHLIKTRGQQATLRCSPISGHTSVYWYQQALGLGLQFLLWYDEGEERNRGNFPPRFSGRQFPNYSSELNVNALELEDSALYLCASSLSSGGYEQYFGPGTRLTVT.

V is TRBV4-3 and J is TRBJ2-5, with 11 bases identical to TRBD2. The trim removed 6 bases at V and 5 bases at J, leaving 11 bases unmatched. CDR3 length: 16 amino acids. Germline-derived CDR1 and CDR2 are LGHNA and YSLEER. CDR3 DNA: TGCGCCAGCAGTCATACTAGCGGGGGCCCTAGGGAGACCCAGTACTTC. It encodes CASSHTSGGPRETQYF.

CDR3 coding DNA: TGTGCCAGCATCGAGATTCAGGGGACCTATGGCTACACCTTC. As protein: CASIEIQGTYGYTF. This rearrangement joins TRBV6-6 to TRBJ1-2; TRBD1 is a possible D gene (6 bases). The CDR3 contains 14 residues. Per germline, CDR1 MNHNY and CDR2 SVGAGI (reference sequence). The V end was cut by 7 bases, the J end by 4 bases, with 16 bases between.

The chain recombines TRBV4-3 with TRBJ2-7, with a tentative D call TRBD1 (6 bases). Germline values: CDR1 LGHNA, CDR2 YSLEER. The germline V and J ends were trimmed by 1 base and 2 bases, with 12 bases remaining between them. The CDR3 length is 15 residues. In nucleotides, the CDR3 is TGCGCCAGCAGCCAAGTAATCAGGGGCCCCTACGAGCAGTACTTC. This sequence encodes CASSQVIRGPYEQYF.

This clone was counted only a few times. The rearrangement uses TRBV9 and TRBJ2-1, with D tentatively TRBD1 (6 bases). This CDR3 has 15 residues. Trimming left V 3 bases short and J 4 bases short, with 14 bases between. Germline V gene lookup returns CDR1 SGDLS and CDR2 YYNGEE. CDR3 DNA: TGTGCCAGCAGCGAAATGTCAGGGGAATACAATGAGCAGTTCTTC. It codes for CASSEMSGEYNEQFF.

V and J are TRBV6-5 and TRBJ2-7, with D perhaps matching TRBD2 (7 bases). This CDR3 has 14 residues. Trimming removed 7 bases from V and 4 bases from J, with 17 bases in between. Germline lookup yields CDR1 MNHEY and CDR2 SVGAGI. The CDR3 coding sequence is TGTGCCAGCAAGGGGGGCGGGGGCGTTTACGAGCAGTACTTC. Amino acid sequence: CASKGGGGVYEQYF.

This clone is a singleton in its sample. The genes are TRBV5-1 and TRBJ1-4, with 10 nucleotides matching TRBD1. The CDR3 consists of 13 residues. CDR1 is SGHRS, CDR2 YFSETQ, per germline. The V and J ends lost 5 bases and 6 bases, in that order; junction bases with no gene match: 1. CDR3 sequence reads: CASSGTGDEKLFF. CDR3 nucleotide sequence: TGCGCCAGCAGTGGGACAGGGGATGAAAAACTGTTTTTT.

V usage is TRBV28 and J usage is TRBJ2-6, with 8 nucleotides matching TRBD1. CDR3 length: 16 amino acids. V trimming: 2 bases; J trimming: 4 bases; junction bases outside the gene matches: 4. CDR1 and CDR2 (germline): MDHEN, SYDVKM. DNA of the CDR3: TGTGCCAGCAGTTTACAGGGGGCGCGGGGGGCCAACGTCCTGACTTTC. This sequence encodes CASSLQGARGANVLTF.

The chain recombines TRBV5-8 with TRBJ1-5; D not resolved. There are 13 residues in the CDR3. Germline V gene lookup returns CDR1 SGHTS and CDR2 YDEGEE. V lost 2 bases and J 9 bases, leaving 12 bases between the germline ends. CDR3 bases: TGTGCCAGCAGCTTTGGGCTTTGGGCGCCCCAGCATTTT. Protein: CASSFGLWAPQHF. Filled out from reference TRBV5-8 and TRBJ1-5, the complete variable domain reads EAGVTQSPTHLIKTRGQQATLRCSPISGHTSVYWYQQALGLGLQFLLWYDEGEERNRGNFPPRFSGRQFPNYSSELNVNALELEDSALYLCASSFGLWAPQHFGDGTRLSIL.

This chain connects TRBV18 to TRBJ1-6; D is possibly TRBD1 (6 bases). In germline, CDR1 is KGHSH, CDR2 LQKENI. Trimming removed 6 bases from V and 10 bases from J, with 13 bases in between. This CDR3 is 13 amino acids long. The CDR3 is CASSTGFQSPLHF. The CDR3 region has the DNA TGTGCCAGCTCTACAGGGTTTCAATCACCCCTCCACTTT. Complete variable domain (other parts from reference TRBV18 and TRBJ1-6): NAGVMQNPRHLVRRRGQEARLRCSPMKGHSHVYWYRQLPEEGLKFMVYLQKENIIDESGMPKERFSAEFPKEGPSILRIQQVVRGDSAAYFCASSTGFQSPLHFGNGTRLTVT.

This clone has a single count. The chain carries TRBV2 and TRBJ1-3; D remains ambiguous. The V gene lost 3 bases and the J gene lost 4 bases, with 13 bases spanning the gap. This CDR3 region has 15 residues. Germline assignment: CDR1 SNHLY and CDR2 FYNNEI. The CDR3 bases are TGTGCCAGCAGTGACTTGGGCCGGCCGGGAAACACCATATATTTT. Amino acids: CASSDLGRPGNTIYF.

The count of this clone is one. This chain connects TRBV2 to TRBJ2-1; the D is unclear. V gave up 2 bases and J gave up 7 bases, with 3 bases separating them. Germline CDR1 and CDR2: SNHLY and FYNNEI. The CDR3 is made up of 11 amino acids. The CDR3 nucleotides are TGTGCCAGCAGTGAACAGAATGAGCAGTTCTTC. Its protein product is CASSEQNEQFF.

This clone was seen just once. Other DNA sequences from this sample encode an identical CDR3 as well. This rearrangement joins TRBV27 to TRBJ1-2; D is perhaps TRBD1 (5 bases). The V end was cut by 5 bases, the J end by 7 bases, with 11 bases between. CDR1 and CDR2 (germline): MNHEY, SMNVEV (reference sequence). The CDR3 contains 12 residues. The CDR3 spells CASSPRGGGYTF. The CDR3 DNA reads TGTGCCAGCAGTCCTCGGGGGGGTGGCTACACCTTC.

This clone showed up just a few times. The chain is built from TRBV2 and TRBJ1-5, with a tentative D call TRBD1 (6 bases). V lost 4 bases and J lost 4, with 14 bases in between. The CDR3 contains 15 residues. Germline CDR1 is SNHLY and CDR2 is FYNNEI. CDR3 amino acids: CASSGSIGGNQPQHF. The DNA for the CDR3 is TGTGCCAGCAGTGGTTCAATAGGGGGTAATCAGCCCCAGCATTTT.